These 23 T cell receptor beta chains were all obtained from the same sample, sequenced in a study of T-cell reconstitution after alpha-beta-depleted transplantation in children. Unique molecular identifiers were incorporated into the prepared TCRbeta library. TCRdb itself ran the PCR reads through MiXCR, one entry per CDR3 protein. The table lists some 50,000 distinct CDR3 sequences, around 9% of them singletons. This specimen consisted of PBMCs, mostly from graft donor cells, obtained 60 days after TCRalphabeta/CD19-depleted stem cell transplant. The receptors were gathered from a male patient aged 2 to 10 who had a stem cell transplant for chronic granulomatous disease, so the T cells may come from the graft donor.

This chain links TRBV27 with TRBJ1-1, with D maybe TRBD1 (5 bases). CDR3 length: 13 residues. Germline V gene data show CDR1 as MNHEY and CDR2 as SMNVEV (reference sequence). V lost 6 bases, J lost 0 bases, and 8 bases lay in between. The CDR3 protein is CASRGAVNTEAFF. The CDR3 coding sequence is TGTGCCAGCAGAGGGGCGGTGAACACTGAAGCTTTCTTT.

At least ten counts were recorded for this clonotype. V gene TRBV4-3 combines with J gene TRBJ2-1; D is unresolved. The CDR3 has 16 amino acids. CDR1 is LGHNA and CDR2 is YSLEER in the germline V gene. The V and J ends lost 0 bases and 0 bases respectively, with 9 bases between them. CDR3 loop: CASSQDTGGSYNEQFF. CDR3 sequence (DNA): TGCGCCAGCAGCCAAGATACTGGCGGCTCCTACAATGAGCAGTTCTTC.

In its sample, this clonotype was seen once. The chain joins TRBV18 to TRBJ2-1, with D hard to call. V shed 4 bases and J shed 6 bases, with 16 bases lying between them. This CDR3 is 15 amino acids long. Germline CDR1 reads KGHSH; CDR2 reads LQKENI. CDR3 in amino acids: CASSHGVVLGNEQFF. In DNA form, the CDR3 reads TGTGCCAGCTCACACGGAGTAGTTCTCGGCAATGAGCAGTTCTTC.

Ten or more counts support this clonotype. The chain links TRBV11-2 to TRBJ2-1; 8 bases map to TRBD2. Trimming took 5 bases from V and 5 from J; bases not matched to a gene: 23. This CDR3 has 20 amino acids. Germline loops: CDR1 SGHAT, CDR2 FQNNGV. The CDR3 DNA is TGTGCCAGCAGCCCCAGACCAACAACGACCGGGACTAGGAAACACAATGAGCAGTTCTTC. Translating gives CASSPRPTTTGTRKHNEQFF. Together with reference TRBV11-2 and TRBJ2-1, the CDR3 gives the full variable domain: EAGVAQSPRYKIIEKRQSVAFWCNPISGHATLYWYQQILGQGPKLLIQFQNNGVVDDSQLPKDRFSAERLKGVDSTLKIQPAKLEDSAVYLCASSPRPTTTGTRKHNEQFFGPGTRLTVL.

This clonotype was seen repeatedly, ten times or more. This CDR3 reads CSADSLTSGSTDTQYF. CDR3 nucleotide sequence: TGCAGTGCCGATAGCCTTACTAGCGGAAGCACAGATACGCAGTATTTT. The genes are TRBV20-1 and TRBJ2-3, with 8 bases fitting TRBD2. Germline CDR1 reads DFQATT; CDR2 reads SNEGSKA (reference sequence). CDR3 length: 16 amino acids. Trimming removed 6 bases from V and 0 bases from J; junction bases left unmatched: 11.

This clonotype has a count of ten or more. The genes are TRBV6-1 and TRBJ2-1; TRBD2 is a possible D gene (5 bases). CDR3 length: 15 amino acids. In germline, CDR1 is MNHNS, CDR2 SASEGT. Trimming cost V 7 bases and J 0 bases, with 13 bases left between them. CDR3 coding DNA: TGTGCCAGCACGGTAGCGAAGGGCTCCTACAATGAGCAGTTCTTC. This translates into CASTVAKGSYNEQFF.

This clonotype was seen at least ten times. The chain uses TRBV6-1 and TRBJ2-7, with 7 bases aligning to TRBD2. J lost 1 base, V lost 0 bases, and 0 bases had no gene match. CDR3 length: 14 residues. In germline, CDR1 is MNHNS, CDR2 SASEGT. In DNA form, the CDR3 reads TGTGCCAGCAGTGAAGCGGGGGGGTCCTACGAGCAGTACTTC. It specifies CASSEAGGSYEQYF.

The gene calls are TRBV2 and TRBJ2-7, with TRBD1 as a possible D gene (5 bases). The tail of the sequence fits TRBJ2-1 better, so the J call may be wrong. CDR1 is SNHLY and CDR2 is FYNNEI in the germline V gene. This CDR3 has 14 residues. The CDR3 DNA reads as TGTGCCAGCGCCGTACGAGGACACACCTACGAGCAGTTCTTC. As protein: CASAVRGHTYEQFF.

Many counts were recorded for this clonotype. J is TRBJ1-1 and V is TRBV6-5; D might be TRBD1 (6 bases). The V gene's germline CDR1 is MNHEY and CDR2 SVGAGI. This CDR3 region has 16 residues. Trimming pared 2 bases from V and 0 bases from J, leaving 13 bases between. DNA for the CDR3: TGTGCCAGCAGTTACGGGACATTCCTCATGAACACTGAAGCTTTCTTT. This sequence encodes CASSYGTFLMNTEAFF.

This clonotype was detected many times. The CDR3: CASSFQGSYEQYF. The CDR3 bases are TGTGCCAGCAGTTTCCAGGGGAGTTACGAGCAGTACTTC. The rearrangement links TRBV27 to TRBJ2-7; maybe TRBD1 (6 bases). The CDR3 consists of 13 residues. V dropped 3 bases and J dropped 4 bases, with 10 bases sitting between them. The V gene's germline CDR1 is MNHEY and CDR2 SMNVEV (reference sequence).

This clonotype was recorded many times. The CDR3 protein is CASSFLGRGGDNEQFF. The CDR3 DNA reads TGTGCCAGCAGTTTTCTGGGGCGGGGAGGGGACAATGAGCAGTTCTTC. V and J are TRBV12-3 or TRBV12-4 and TRBJ2-1, with 7 bases aligning to TRBD2. Losses at the gene ends were 3 bases for V and 5 bases for J; bases not matched to a gene: 10. The CDR3 runs to 16 residues.

This clonotype has at least ten counts. The chain is built from TRBV27 and TRBJ2-2; D gene unclear. The germline V and J ends were trimmed by 0 bases and 8 bases, with 7 bases remaining between them. This CDR3 contains 13 residues. CDR1 is MNHEY and CDR2 is SMNVEV in the germline V gene (reference sequence). The CDR3 nucleotides read TGTGCCAGCAGTTTATCGTGGTCGGGGGAGCTGTTTTTT. Its translation is CASSLSWSGELFF.

The chain is built from TRBV7-7 and TRBJ2-5; TRBD2 agrees at 12 bases. Losses at the gene ends were 1 base for V and 4 bases for J; bases not matched to a gene: 4. CDR3 size: 16 residues. Germline lookup yields CDR1 SSHAT and CDR2 FNYEAQ (reference sequence). As DNA, the CDR3 is TGTGCCAGCAGCTTAGAGGGACTAGCGGGTGCAGAGACCCAGTACTTC. Translation gives CASSLEGLAGAETQYF. Full variable domain (missing parts from reference TRBV7-7 and TRBJ2-5): GAGVSQSPRYKVTKRGQDVTLRCDPISSHATLYWYQQALGQGPEFLTYFNYEAQPDKSGLPSDRFSAERPEGSISTLTIQRTEQRDSAMYRCASSLEGLAGAETQYFGPGTRLLVL.

The sample holds many counts of this clonotype. The chain is built from TRBV5-1 and TRBJ2-7; 11 bases line up with TRBD1. This CDR3 is built from 13 residues. CDR1 is SGHRS and CDR2 is YFSETQ in the germline V gene. With V trimmed by 3 bases and J by 5 bases, 1 base remained unmatched. As DNA, the CDR3 is TGCGCCAGCAGCTGGGGACAGGGGGACGAGCAGTACTTC. Translating it yields CASSWGQGDEQYF. Variable domain in full (rest from reference TRBV5-1 and TRBJ2-7): KAGVTQTPRYLIKTRGQQVTLSCSPISGHRSVSWYQQTPGQGLQFLFEYFSETQRNKGNFPGRFSGRQFSNSRSEMNVSTLELGDSALYLCASSWGQGDEQYFGPGTRLTVT.

This clonotype has a count of ten or more. The chain combines TRBV12-3 or TRBV12-4 with TRBJ2-2; D is ambiguous. Trimming shortened V by 2 bases and J by 6 bases, and 4 bases separated the two germline ends. The CDR3 sequence is 12 residues long. The CDR3 sequence is CASSLTAGELFF. The CDR3 DNA follows: TGTGCCAGCAGTTTAACAGCCGGGGAGCTGTTTTTT.

This clonotype has a handful of counts. The V call is TRBV13, the J call TRBJ1-1, with unresolved D. The germline V and J ends were trimmed by 1 base and 8 bases, with 8 bases remaining between them. This CDR3 is 12 amino acids long. The germline CDR1 and CDR2 sequences are PRHDT and FYEKMQ (reference sequence). The chain's CDR3 is CASSLVLGEAFF. CDR3 nucleotides: TGTGCCAGCAGCTTAGTTTTGGGGGAAGCTTTCTTT.

This clonotype was counted ten times or more. This chain links TRBV12-3 or TRBV12-4 with TRBJ2-6; D gene ambiguous. CDR3 length: 15 amino acids. Trimming took off 2 bases at V and 0 bases at J, with 5 bases between the two ends. DNA of the CDR3: TGTGCCAGCAGTTTAACCCCCTCTGGGGCCAACGTCCTGACTTTC. Encoded protein: CASSLTPSGANVLTF.

As concerns this clonotype: This may arise from a read error, as a much more abundant clone is one base away. Here the CDR3 DNA reads TGCAGTGCCACCCCCCTAGCGGGAGTGCACTTC. Translated, it gives CSATPLAGVHF. This chain links TRBV20-1 with TRBJ2-5; 10 bases line up with TRBD2. The CDR3 contains 11 residues. Germline-derived CDR1 and CDR2 are DFQATT and SNEGSKA (reference sequence).

This clonotype was seen ten or more times. This rearrangement joins TRBV11-1 to TRBJ2-7, with TRBD1 matching 11 bases. The CDR3 is made up of 15 amino acids. Unmatched junction bases numbered 5, after V lost 5 bases and J lost 2 bases. Germline V gives CDR1 SGHAT, CDR2 FQDESV (reference sequence). CDR3 loop: CASSAPGQGAYEQYF. In DNA, the CDR3 is TGTGCCAGCAGCGCGCCGGGACAGGGGGCCTACGAGCAGTACTTC.

This clonotype has ten or more counts. The rearrangement joins TRBV20-1 to TRBJ2-7, with D perhaps TRBD1 (5 bases). In germline, CDR1 is DFQATT, CDR2 SNEGSKA (reference sequence). With 6 bases removed from V and 0 bases from J, the gap between germline ends came to 12 bases. The CDR3 spans 13 residues. Here the CDR3 DNA reads TGCAGTGCCAACAGGAACCCCTCCTACGAGCAGTACTTC. Translated: CSANRNPSYEQYF.

The table lists this clonotype with a few counts. The V call is TRBV28, the J call TRBJ1-4, with D unclear. CDR1 is MDHEN, CDR2 SYDVKM, per germline. The V and J ends lost 7 bases and 6 bases respectively, with 18 bases between them. The CDR3 spans 15 residues. CDR3 DNA sequence: TGTGCCAGCATGAGACGGGGAGGTAACTATGAAAAACTGTTTTTT. This sequence encodes CASMRRGGNYEKLFF.

The V and J genes are TRBV7-9 and TRBJ2-7; D is perhaps TRBD2 (5 bases). This CDR3 contains 13 residues. The V gene's germline CDR1 is SEHNR and CDR2 FQNEAQ (reference sequence). V was pared by 3 bases and J by 6 bases, with 12 bases between. This chain's CDR3 is CASSFGDGCEQYF. CDR3 nucleotide sequence: TGTGCCAGCAGCTTCGGGGATGGGTGCGAGCAGTACTTC. The entire variable domain, with the rest obtained from reference TRBV7-9 and TRBJ2-7, is as follows: DTGVSQNPRHKITKRGQNVTFRCDPISEHNRLYWYRQTLGQGPEFLTYFQNEAQLEKSRLLSDRFSAERPKGSFSTLEIQRTEQGDSAMYLCASSFGDGCEQYFGPGTRLTVT.

Concerning this clonotype: This may be a read error, as it is one base from a much larger clone. This sequence joins TRBV20-1 and TRBJ2-1, with D possibly matching TRBD2 (6 bases). The length of the CDR3 is 12 residues. Germline CDR1 reads DFQATT; CDR2 reads SNEGSKA (reference sequence). DNA of the CDR3: TGCAGTGGCAAACTAGCCTACAATGAGCAGCTCTTC. Amino acid sequence: CSGKLAYNEQLF.